This is a list of T cell receptor beta chains from one sample in a study of blood T cell repertoires in COVID-19. The repertoire was sequenced with immunoSEQ multiplex PCR; TCRdb's copy has only in-frame clones and lacks some. The repertoire consists of 300,000 to 400,000 clones, with 65% to 90% occurring once and the leading ten covering just over 7%. The material sequenced was peripheral blood. These receptors were taken from a woman in her sixties or seventies with COVID-19, enrolled during active disease. Each CDR3 is given with its conserved first and last residue. Each record gives: clone size, V gene, J gene, D gene, CDR3 protein, CDR3 DNA. D genes are given only for firm matches. Size is omitted from some rows. Given values are once, few, many or a class for expanded clones.

clone_size: NA
v_call: TRBV10-3
j_call: TRBJ2-7
d_call: TRBD1
cdr3_aa: CAISQGTASYEQYF
cdr3_nt: TGTGCCATCAGTCAAGGGACAGCCTCCTACGAGCAGTACTTC

clone_size: NA
v_call: TRBV28
j_call: TRBJ1-2
d_call: NA
cdr3_aa: CASSSGTPSFSGYTF
cdr3_nt: TGTGCCAGCAGTTCCGGGACACCATCTTTTTCTGGCTACACCTTC

clone_size: few
v_call: TRBV19
j_call: TRBJ2-1
d_call: TRBD2
cdr3_aa: CASARLAGGYSEQFF
cdr3_nt: TGTGCCAGCGCTAGACTAGCGGGGGGGTATAGTGAGCAGTTCTTC

clone_size: NA
v_call: TRBV5-1
j_call: TRBJ1-2
d_call: NA
cdr3_aa: CASSFDSQTYYGYTF
cdr3_nt: TGCGCCAGCAGCTTCGACAGCCAAACCTACTATGGCTACACCTTC

clone_size: once
v_call: TRBV9
j_call: TRBJ2-3
d_call: NA
cdr3_aa: CASSETETPTDTQYF
cdr3_nt: TGTGCCAGCAGCGAGACAGAAACGCCCACAGATACGCAGTATTTT

clone_size: NA
v_call: TRBV9
j_call: TRBJ2-7
d_call: NA
cdr3_aa: CASSVGPGGRYEQYF
cdr3_nt: TGTGCCAGCAGCGTAGGGCCGGGGGGCAGGTACGAGCAGTACTTC

clone_size: NA
v_call: TRBV2
j_call: TRBJ2-1
d_call: NA
cdr3_aa: CASSLSGLIEQFF
cdr3_nt: TGTGCCAGCAGCTTGTCAGGGCTTATTGAGCAGTTCTTC

clone_size: NA
v_call: TRBV30
j_call: TRBJ2-3
d_call: NA
cdr3_aa: CAWTTINTQYF
cdr3_nt: TGTGCCTGGACTACCATAAATACGCAGTATTTT

clone_size: NA
v_call: TRBV12-3/TRBV12-4
j_call: TRBJ2-1
d_call: TRBD1
cdr3_aa: CASSGQGVNEQFF
cdr3_nt: TGTGCCAGCAGTGGACAGGGGGTTAATGAGCAGTTCTTC

clone_size: NA
v_call: TRBV19
j_call: TRBJ1-5
d_call: TRBD1
cdr3_aa: CATSRGDSYSNQPQHF
cdr3_nt: TGTGCCACCTCCCGAGGGGACAGTTATAGCAATCAGCCCCAGCATTTT

clone_size: few
v_call: TRBV14
j_call: TRBJ2-1
d_call: NA
cdr3_aa: CASSQAGQFRVNEQFF
cdr3_nt: TGTGCCAGCAGCCAGGCTGGACAGTTCAGGGTCAATGAGCAGTTCTTC

clone_size: NA
v_call: TRBV7-2
j_call: TRBJ1-3
d_call: NA
cdr3_aa: CASSSQRRMGSGNTIYF
cdr3_nt: TGTGCCAGCAGCTCCCAGAGGCGGATGGGTTCTGGAAACACCATATATTTT

clone_size: NA
v_call: TRBV19
j_call: TRBJ2-7
d_call: NA
cdr3_aa: CASRYRGSYEQYF
cdr3_nt: TGTGCCAGTAGGTATAGGGGCTCCTACGAGCAGTACTTC

clone_size: NA
v_call: TRBV30
j_call: TRBJ1-2
d_call: NA
cdr3_aa: CAWSVSAGYGYTF
cdr3_nt: TGTGCCTGGAGTGTATCTGCCGGCTATGGCTACACCTTC

clone_size: NA
v_call: TRBV30
j_call: TRBJ1-4
d_call: NA
cdr3_aa: CAGSSRRQVNEKLFF
cdr3_nt: TGTGCCGGCTCGAGTCGCCGACAGGTTAATGAAAAACTGTTTTTT

clone_size: NA
v_call: TRBV30
j_call: TRBJ1-1
d_call: TRBD1
cdr3_aa: CAWSLPGRGNEAFF
cdr3_nt: TGTGCCTGGAGTCTACCGGGCAGGGGGAATGAAGCTTTCTTT

clone_size: NA
v_call: TRBV6-1
j_call: TRBJ1-2
d_call: NA
cdr3_aa: CASSEWGRIAGSNYGYTF
cdr3_nt: TGTGCCAGCAGTGAATGGGGTCGCATAGCAGGGTCTAACTATGGCTACACCTTC

clone_size: NA
v_call: TRBV6-1
j_call: TRBJ1-1
d_call: NA
cdr3_aa: CASSEEQGWTEAFF
cdr3_nt: TGTGCCAGCAGTGAAGAACAGGGATGGACTGAAGCTTTCTTT

clone_size: once
v_call: TRBV20-1
j_call: TRBJ1-2
d_call: NA
cdr3_aa: CSASPGYGYTF
cdr3_nt: TGCAGTGCTAGCCCAGGCTATGGCTACACCTTC

clone_size: NA
v_call: TRBV30
j_call: TRBJ1-2
d_call: TRBD1
cdr3_aa: CAWSVADRGRYTF
cdr3_nt: TGTGCCTGGAGTGTGGCGGACAGGGGAAGGTACACCTTC

clone_size: NA
v_call: TRBV19
j_call: TRBJ1-2
d_call: TRBD1
cdr3_aa: CASSSRDRGSFGYTF
cdr3_nt: TGTGCCAGTAGTAGCCGGGACAGGGGAAGTTTTGGCTACACCTTC

clone_size: NA
v_call: TRBV19
j_call: TRBJ2-1
d_call: TRBD2
cdr3_aa: CASSKSPGAGGSYNEQFF
cdr3_nt: TGTGCCAGTAGTAAGTCCCCGGGGGCGGGGGGCTCCTACAATGAGCAGTTCTTC

clone_size: NA
v_call: TRBV14
j_call: TRBJ1-2
d_call: NA
cdr3_aa: CASSRVGADYGYTF
cdr3_nt: TGTGCCAGCAGCCGCGTTGGGGCGGACTATGGCTACACCTTC

clone_size: once
v_call: TRBV5-4
j_call: TRBJ1-1
d_call: NA
cdr3_aa: CASSLDQVAEGTEAFF
cdr3_nt: TGTGCCAGCAGCTTGGACCAGGTGGCGGAGGGCACTGAAGCTTTCTTT

clone_size: NA
v_call: TRBV27
j_call: TRBJ1-2
d_call: TRBD1
cdr3_aa: CASGPTGGYGYTF
cdr3_nt: TGTGCCAGCGGGCCGACAGGGGGCTATGGCTACACCTTC

clone_size: NA
v_call: TRBV5-1
j_call: TRBJ2-5
d_call: TRBD2
cdr3_aa: CASSLAGLAGAHPRQETQYF
cdr3_nt: TGCGCCAGCAGCTTGGCGGGACTAGCGGGGGCTCACCCACGCCAAGAGACCCAGTACTTC

clone_size: once
v_call: TRBV11-3
j_call: TRBJ2-7
d_call: NA
cdr3_aa: CASRVAPSAYEQYF
cdr3_nt: TGTGCCAGCAGGGTAGCGCCGTCCGCCTACGAGCAGTACTTC

clone_size: NA
v_call: TRBV3-1/TRBV3-2
j_call: TRBJ2-5
d_call: TRBD2
cdr3_aa: CASSQDVSLAGQETQYF
cdr3_nt: TGTGCCAGCAGCCAAGACGTTTCCCTAGCGGGGCAAGAGACCCAGTACTTC

clone_size: NA
v_call: TRBV29-1
j_call: TRBJ1-1
d_call: TRBD1
cdr3_aa: CSVRTGKEAFF
cdr3_nt: TGCAGCGTTCGGACAGGAAAAGAAGCTTTCTTT

clone_size: NA
v_call: TRBV18
j_call: TRBJ1-3
d_call: NA
cdr3_aa: CASSPQTATGDSGNTIYF
cdr3_nt: TGTGCCAGCTCACCACAAACGGCCACAGGAGATTCTGGAAACACCATATATTTT

clone_size: NA
v_call: TRBV5-1
j_call: TRBJ1-2
d_call: NA
cdr3_aa: CASSWTIDSNYGYTF
cdr3_nt: TGCGCCAGCAGCTGGACTATAGACAGTAACTATGGCTACACCTTC

clone_size: NA
v_call: TRBV27
j_call: TRBJ2-7
d_call: TRBD1
cdr3_aa: CASSFRTGGVLSYEQYF
cdr3_nt: TGTGCCAGCAGTTTTAGGACAGGGGGCGTTTTGTCCTACGAGCAGTACTTC

clone_size: NA
v_call: TRBV5-4
j_call: TRBJ2-1
d_call: TRBD1
cdr3_aa: CASRSDRAHYNEQFF
cdr3_nt: TGTGCCAGCAGATCGGACAGGGCCCACTACAATGAGCAGTTCTTC

clone_size: NA
v_call: TRBV2
j_call: TRBJ2-1
d_call: NA
cdr3_aa: CASSARRSSLTYNEQFF
cdr3_nt: TGTGCCAGCAGCGCCCGGAGGTCCTCGCTTACCTACAATGAGCAGTTCTTC

clone_size: NA
v_call: TRBV6-5
j_call: TRBJ1-5
d_call: TRBD1
cdr3_aa: CASSRQGPNQPQHF
cdr3_nt: TGTGCCAGCAGTAGACAGGGCCCGAATCAGCCCCAGCATTTT

clone_size: NA
v_call: TRBV5-5
j_call: TRBJ1-2
d_call: TRBD1
cdr3_aa: CASSLGAGGANYGYTF
cdr3_nt: TGTGCCAGCAGCTTGGGCGCAGGGGGCGCCAACTATGGCTACACCTTC

clone_size: NA
v_call: TRBV2
j_call: TRBJ2-6
d_call: TRBD2
cdr3_aa: CASSGEGLPFGVLTF
cdr3_nt: TGTGCCAGCAGTGGGGAGGGCCTCCCTTTTGGCGTCCTGACTTTC

clone_size: many
v_call: TRBV11-3
j_call: TRBJ2-1
d_call: TRBD1
cdr3_aa: CASSWDRGPFNEQFF
cdr3_nt: TGTGCCAGCAGTTGGGACAGGGGCCCATTCAATGAGCAGTTCTTC

clone_size: NA
v_call: TRBV6-5
j_call: TRBJ2-2
d_call: TRBD2
cdr3_aa: CASRGLAVNTGELFF
cdr3_nt: TGTGCCAGCAGAGGACTAGCGGTTAACACCGGGGAGCTGTTTTTT

clone_size: NA
v_call: TRBV5-1
j_call: TRBJ2-1
d_call: NA
cdr3_aa: CASSLASAVNEQFF
cdr3_nt: TGCGCCAGCAGCTTAGCGTCCGCGGTCAATGAGCAGTTCTTC

clone_size: NA
v_call: TRBV7-9
j_call: TRBJ1-1
d_call: TRBD1
cdr3_aa: CASSTQGATEAFF
cdr3_nt: TGTGCCAGCAGCACGCAGGGGGCAACTGAAGCTTTCTTT

clone_size: once
v_call: TRBV4-3
j_call: TRBJ1-4
d_call: NA
cdr3_aa: CASSQEVQGGNEKLFF
cdr3_nt: TGCGCCAGCAGCCAAGAGGTACAGGGCGGAAATGAAAAACTGTTTTTT

clone_size: NA
v_call: TRBV20-1
j_call: TRBJ2-5
d_call: NA
cdr3_aa: CSASTGRVYGTQYF
cdr3_nt: TGCAGTGCTAGTACAGGCAGGGTATACGGGACCCAGTACTTC

clone_size: NA
v_call: TRBV10-3
j_call: TRBJ1-6
d_call: NA
cdr3_aa: CAISEQGGGSNSPLHF
cdr3_nt: TGTGCCATCAGTGAGCAAGGGGGGGGAAGCAATTCACCCCTCCACTTT

clone_size: NA
v_call: TRBV5-4
j_call: TRBJ2-1
d_call: NA
cdr3_aa: CASSSEGGSSLGGQFF
cdr3_nt: TGTGCCAGCAGTTCCGAGGGAGGCTCTTCCCTTGGGGGGCAGTTCTTC

clone_size: NA
v_call: TRBV5-1
j_call: TRBJ2-3
d_call: NA
cdr3_aa: CASSIAAFTDTQYF
cdr3_nt: TGCGCCAGCAGCATTGCGGCTTTCACAGATACGCAGTATTTT

clone_size: NA
v_call: TRBV7-9
j_call: TRBJ1-4
d_call: NA
cdr3_aa: CASSGGRPGGEKLFF
cdr3_nt: TGTGCCAGCAGCGGGGGGAGGCCCGGCGGTGAAAAGCTGTTTTTT

clone_size: NA
v_call: TRBV2
j_call: TRBJ2-1
d_call: NA
cdr3_aa: CASRGSVRGNEQFF
cdr3_nt: TGTGCCAGCAGAGGATCAGTCAGGGGTAATGAGCAGTTCTTC

clone_size: NA
v_call: TRBV18
j_call: TRBJ1-1
d_call: TRBD1
cdr3_aa: CASSQDRGEAFF
cdr3_nt: TGTGCCAGCTCGCAGGACAGGGGAGAAGCTTTCTTT

clone_size: NA
v_call: TRBV2
j_call: TRBJ1-2
d_call: TRBD1
cdr3_aa: CASRTGGEGYTF
cdr3_nt: TGTGCCAGCAGGACAGGGGGCGAAGGCTACACCTTC

clone_size: NA
v_call: TRBV9
j_call: TRBJ2-5
d_call: NA
cdr3_aa: CASSVGGRSGQETQYF
cdr3_nt: TGTGCCAGCAGCGTAGGTGGCAGGTCGGGACAAGAGACCCAGTACTTC

clone_size: NA
v_call: TRBV7-2
j_call: TRBJ2-1
d_call: TRBD2
cdr3_aa: CASSSPTGTSGGNEQFF
cdr3_nt: TGTGCCAGCAGCTCGCCGACAGGGACTAGCGGGGGAAATGAGCAGTTCTTC

clone_size: few
v_call: TRBV6-5
j_call: TRBJ2-7
d_call: NA
cdr3_aa: CASSSGVYEQYF
cdr3_nt: TGTGCCAGCAGTTCGGGAGTTTACGAGCAGTACTTC

clone_size: NA
v_call: TRBV12-5
j_call: TRBJ2-2
d_call: NA
cdr3_aa: CASGLGPDTGELFF
cdr3_nt: TGTGCTAGTGGTTTGGGTCCCGACACCGGGGAGCTGTTTTTT